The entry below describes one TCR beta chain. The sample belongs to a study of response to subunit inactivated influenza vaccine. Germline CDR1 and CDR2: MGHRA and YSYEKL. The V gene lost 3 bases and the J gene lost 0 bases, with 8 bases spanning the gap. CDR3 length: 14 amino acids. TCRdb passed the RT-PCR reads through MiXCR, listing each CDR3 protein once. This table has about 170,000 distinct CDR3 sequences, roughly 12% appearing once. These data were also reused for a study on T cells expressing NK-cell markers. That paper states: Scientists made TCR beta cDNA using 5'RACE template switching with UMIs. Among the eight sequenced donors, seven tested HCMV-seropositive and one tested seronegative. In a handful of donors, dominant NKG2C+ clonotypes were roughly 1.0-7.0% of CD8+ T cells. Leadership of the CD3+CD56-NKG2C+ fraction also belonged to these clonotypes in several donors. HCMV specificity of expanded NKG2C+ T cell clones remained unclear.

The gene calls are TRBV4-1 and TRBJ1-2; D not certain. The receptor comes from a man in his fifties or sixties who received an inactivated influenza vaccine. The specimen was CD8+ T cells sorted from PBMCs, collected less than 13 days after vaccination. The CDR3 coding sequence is TGCGCCAGCAGCCATCTACGGTCTAACTATGGCTACACCTTC. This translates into CASSHLRSNYGYTF.